This TCR beta chain originates from a study of CD8 T cells in ankylosing spondylitis. Study-wide results and limits: There was a TCR beta motif, made of fewer than 10 highly homologous variants, that appeared characteristic of ankylosing spondylitis blood. According to the report, clones linked to the disease were significantly enriched in matched synovial fluid samples taken from ankylosing spondylitis patients.

There are 15 residues in the CDR3. V lost 3 bases to trimming and J lost 6 bases; unmatched junction nucleotides: 5. CDR1 and CDR2 from the germline V gene are SGHRS and YFSETQ. TCR beta libraries were made by quantitative 5'-RACE with molecular barcodes. TCRdb fed the 5' RACE reads into MiXCR, producing one record per CDR3 protein. This repertoire shows under 950,000 distinct CDR3 sequences, under 20% found once; its top ten account for 19%. A word on this clonotype: What it binds is unknown.

The sample comprised blood, either unsorted or a sorted T cell fraction (not recorded which). The receptor comes from a male donor with ankylosing spondylitis. This rearrangement joins TRBV5-1 to TRBJ2-2; 10 nucleotides align to TRBD1. Here the CDR3 reads CASSSGQGVPGELFF. In DNA, the CDR3 is TGCGCCAGCAGCTCCGGACAGGGGGTGCCCGGGGAGCTGTTTTTT.